The rows below give T cell receptor beta chains drawn from one sample of a study of OX40 agonist ivuxolimab in advanced cancers. Profiling relied on immunoSEQ multiplex PCR, and the TCRdb table lists in-frame clones only, not all of them. The repertoire holds some 50,000 clones, roughly 85% seen once, with around 3.3% in the top ten. Sample: CD4+ or CD8+ T cells sorted from blood, taken in a trial of the OX40 agonist ivuxolimab. The receptors shown here come from an adult with an advanced solid tumor such as melanoma, head and neck, liver or kidney cancer. The CDR3 runs from the conserved cysteine through the conserved F or W. Each record gives: clone size, J gene, CDR3 length, V gene, D gene, CDR3 protein, CDR3 DNA. A D gene is named only where the DNA matches it firmly. Part of the rows lack a size; the others show once, few, many or a class for expanded clones.

NA TRBJ2-2 13 TRBV5-5 NA CASSFKFTGELFF TGTGCCAGCAGCTTCAAGTTCACCGGGGAGCTGTTTTTT
few TRBJ2-7 17 TRBV14 NA CASSQDRSPGYSYEQYF TGTGCCAGCAGCCAAGATCGGAGTCCGGGATACTCCTACGAGCAGTACTTC
NA TRBJ1-5 15 TRBV28 NA CASLGEDYSNQPQHF TGTGCCAGCCTCGGCGAGGATTATAGCAATCAGCCCCAGCATTTT
NA TRBJ1-4 15 TRBV6-5 NA CASSLERVPNEKLFF TGTGCCAGCAGCCTGGAAAGAGTCCCTAATGAAAAACTGTTTTTT
NA TRBJ2-1 19 TRBV5-4 TRBD2 CASSLVGLAGGLSYNEQFF TGTGCCAGCAGCTTGGTAGGTCTAGCGGGGGGTCTATCCTACAATGAGCAGTTCTTC
NA TRBJ2-5 16 TRBV5-1 NA CASSLGGAREQETQYF TGCGCCAGCAGCTTGGGTGGGGCCAGAGAGCAAGAGACCCAGTACTTC
NA TRBJ2-3 16 TRBV28 NA CASSLSGQGPTDTQYF TGTGCCAGCAGCCTTAGTGGGCAGGGGCCCACAGATACGCAGTATTTT
NA TRBJ1-4 14 TRBV7-8 NA CASSLQGLGEKLFF TGTGCCAGCAGCTTACAGGGGTTGGGGGAAAAACTGTTTTTT
once TRBJ1-6 16 TRBV30 NA CAWTPPGSAYNSPLHF TGTGCCTGGACCCCTCCCGGGAGCGCCTATAATTCACCCCTCCACTTT
NA TRBJ2-5 14 TRBV5-6 NA CASSSWARSETQYF TGTGCCAGCAGCTCGTGGGCCAGGAGTGAGACCCAGTACTTC
NA TRBJ2-7 15 TRBV9 NA CASSVAHGIDYEQYF TGTGCCAGCAGCGTAGCTCACGGGATTGACTACGAGCAGTACTTC
NA TRBJ2-6 16 TRBV4-1 TRBD1 CASSPTGGAGANVLTF TGCGCCAGCAGCCCGACAGGGGGCGCTGGGGCCAACGTCCTGACTTTC
NA TRBJ1-1 16 TRBV21-1 NA CASSAPWGDVNTEAFF TGTGCCAGCAGCGCACCATGGGGGGACGTGAACACTGAAGCTTTCTTT
NA TRBJ1-4 14 TRBV7-8 NA CASSFRVMGEKLFF TGTGCCAGCAGTTTCAGGGTTATGGGTGAAAAACTGTTTTTT
NA TRBJ2-3 14 TRBV2 TRBD2 CASSVAGGTDTQYF TGTGCCAGCAGTGTAGCGGGGGGAACAGATACGCAGTATTTT
once TRBJ2-3 12 TRBV7-2 NA CASSPRSDTQYF TGTGCCAGCAGCCCTAGGTCAGATACGCAGTATTTT
NA TRBJ2-5 13 TRBV30 NA CAWSVDSPETQYF TGTGCCTGGAGTGTTGACAGCCCGGAGACCCAGTACTTC
few TRBJ2-2 15 TRBV13 NA CASSLTITRPGELFF TGTGCCAGCAGCCTGACTATTACGAGACCCGGGGAGCTGTTTTTT
NA TRBJ2-7 14 TRBV9 NA CASSVGPDSYEQYF TGTGCCAGCAGCGTAGGGCCAGACTCCTACGAGCAGTACTTC
NA TRBJ1-2 14 TRBV6-5 NA CASSYSGRFYGYTF TGTGCCAGCAGTTACTCCGGCAGGTTCTATGGCTACACCTTC
NA TRBJ1-1 13 TRBV7-2 TRBD1 CASSLNRGGEAFF TGTGCCAGCAGCTTAAACAGGGGAGGGGAAGCTTTCTTT
NA TRBJ1-6 16 TRBV28 NA CASSLLRGYYNSPLHF TGTGCCAGCAGTTTACTCCGCGGTTACTATAATTCACCCCTCCACTTT
NA TRBJ2-2 15 TRBV6-4 TRBD2 CASSRLAENTGELFF TGTGCCAGCAGTAGACTAGCGGAGAACACCGGGGAGCTGTTTTTT
few TRBJ1-6 16 TRBV7-3 NA CASSPRGGSYNSPLHF TGTGCCAGCAGCCCAAGAGGGGGTTCCTATAATTCACCCCTCCACTTT
NA TRBJ2-7 13 TRBV7-2 NA CASSSDISYEQYF TGTGCCAGCAGCTCGGACATCTCCTACGAGCAGTACTTC
NA TRBJ2-5 14 TRBV30 NA CAWNTGSLKETQYF TGTGCCTGGAATACAGGGAGTTTGAAAGAGACCCAGTACTTC
NA TRBJ1-5 16 TRBV27 NA CASSLSPRAGNQPQHF TGTGCCAGCAGTTTATCCCCCAGGGCTGGCAATCAGCCCCAGCATTTT
once TRBJ2-5 15 TRBV5-1 NA CASSLSSGKQETQYF TGCGCCAGCAGCTTGAGTAGCGGAAAACAAGAGACCCAGTACTTC
NA TRBJ2-1 13 TRBV5-4 NA CASSLRVSHEQFF TGTGCCAGCAGCTTAAGGGTATCGCATGAGCAGTTCTTC
NA TRBJ2-7 15 TRBV10-3 NA CAISAPGGWVNEQYF TGTGCCATCAGCGCTCCGGGGGGCTGGGTGAACGAGCAGTACTTC
once TRBJ2-7 14 TRBV29-1 NA CSVLPDEGGYEQYF TGCAGCGTTTTACCAGATGAAGGAGGCTACGAGCAGTACTTC
few TRBJ1-5 14 TRBV19 NA CASSTGLGEQPQHF TGTGCCAGTAGTACCGGTTTGGGGGAACAACCCCAGCATTTT
NA TRBJ1-2 14 TRBV6-5 NA CASAMWGAGYGYTF TGTGCCAGCGCCATGTGGGGCGCTGGCTATGGCTACACCTTC
once TRBJ2-1 15 TRBV7-2 TRBD2 CASSFIAGGRNEQFF TGTGCCAGCAGCTTTATAGCGGGGGGGCGCAATGAGCAGTTCTTC
NA TRBJ2-3 17 TRBV9 NA CASSAGVGLFSTDTQYF TGTGCCAGCAGCGCCGGGGTCGGACTGTTTAGCACAGATACGCAGTATTTT
NA TRBJ2-3 15 TRBV7-8 TRBD2 CASSSRTSGPDTQYF TGTGCCAGCAGCTCCAGGACTAGCGGCCCAGATACGCAGTATTTT
NA TRBJ1-6 14 TRBV2 NA CASMVQDGNSPLHF TGTGCCAGCATGGTTCAGGACGGAAATTCACCCCTCCACTTT
once TRBJ1-2 15 TRBV6-5 NA CASSYNGVVGYGYTF TGTGCCAGCAGTTATAATGGGGTCGTCGGCTATGGCTACACCTTC
NA TRBJ1-5 15 TRBV21-1 NA CASSKVSRGGQPQHF TGTGCCAGCAGCAAAGTGTCCAGGGGTGGGCAGCCCCAGCATTTT
NA TRBJ1-2 14 TRBV2 NA CASSESATGYGYTF TGTGCCAGCAGTGAGTCAGCCACCGGGTATGGCTACACCTTC
NA TRBJ1-5 15 TRBV7-9 NA CASSRDGYSNQPQHF TGTGCCAGCAGCCGAGACGGTTATAGCAATCAGCCCCAGCATTTT
NA TRBJ2-1 16 TRBV6-1 NA CASSEARGSSYNEQFF TGTGCCAGCAGTGAAGCAAGGGGGAGCTCCTACAATGAGCAGTTCTTC
few TRBJ2-5 16 TRBV7-7 TRBD1 CASSSKTLTGDETQYF TGTGCTAGCAGCTCTAAGACCCTGACAGGGGATGAGACCCAGTACTTC
few TRBJ2-3 15 TRBV7-9 NA CASSAPWTSTDTQYF TGTGCCAGCAGCGCTCCCTGGACTAGCACAGATACGCAGTATTTT
NA TRBJ1-5 15 TRBV28 NA CASSPPDRRNQPQHF TGTGCCAGCAGTCCCCCGGACCGGCGCAATCAGCCCCAGCATTTT
NA TRBJ1-5 13 TRBV6-6 NA CASRTDRHQPQHF TGTGCCAGCAGAACGGACAGACATCAGCCCCAGCATTTT
once TRBJ1-2 15 TRBV4-3 NA CASSQDMRGDYGYTF TGCGCCAGCAGCCAAGATATGCGGGGGGACTATGGCTACACCTTC
NA TRBJ1-1 14 TRBV19 NA CASAAGGMNTEAFF TGTGCCAGTGCGGCAGGCGGGATGAACACTGAAGCTTTCTTT
once TRBJ2-5 13 TRBV5-1 NA CASSLGPEETQYF TGCGCCAGCAGCTTGGGACCGGAGGAGACCCAGTACTTC
NA TRBJ2-1 15 TRBV27 TRBD2 CASSFRGLADNEQFF TGTGCCAGCAGTTTTCGCGGACTAGCGGACAATGAGCAGTTCTTC
NA TRBJ1-6 17 TRBV9 TRBD1 CASSDPTGGAPNSPLHF TGTGCCAGCAGCGACCCGACAGGGGGCGCGCCTAATTCACCCCTCCACTTT
NA TRBJ1-5 18 TRBV6-1 NA CASSEPQGTAVGNQPQHF TGTGCCAGCAGTGAACCTCAGGGGACGGCAGTAGGGAATCAGCCCCAGCATTTT